Each of the 6 T cell receptor beta chains below was sequenced from the same sample in a study of cytomegalovirus exposure and HLA in healthy donors. Both 60 Vbeta primers and 13 Jbeta primers went into the PCR. This table comes from immunoSEQ multiplex PCR, and its TCRdb copy is limited to in-frame clones, with some not included. The profile covers about 140,000 clones, with over 70% appearing a single time and around 2.2% taken by the ten largest. The specimen was PBMCs. These receptors were obtained from a man aged 25-45 years in good health and CMV-seronegative.

V and J are TRBV6-5 and TRBJ1-3; 8 bases agree with TRBD1. Trimming removed 1 base from V and 2 bases from J; junction bases left unmatched: 1. The CDR3 extends over 15 amino acids. CDR1 MNHEY and CDR2 SVGAGI come from the germline V gene. CDR3 DNA sequence: TGTGCCAGCAGTTACTGGGGACAGGCTGGAAACACCATATATTTT. Translating gives CASSYWGQAGNTIYF.

The chain joins TRBV7-9 to TRBJ2-7; tentatively, D is TRBD2 (5 bases). The CDR3 is 14 amino acids. The germline gives CDR1 SEHNR, CDR2 FQNEAQ (reference sequence). Trimming shortened V by 1 base and J by 6 bases, and 13 bases separated the two germline ends. CDR3 region: CASSLVGLASEQYF. CDR3 DNA sequence: TGTGCCAGCAGCTTAGTAGGTTTAGCGTCCGAGCAGTACTTC.

The J gene is TRBJ2-3, the V gene TRBV5-1, with D possibly being TRBD1 (6 bases). This CDR3 comprises 16 residues. Trimming shortened V by 0 bases and J by 2 bases, and 13 bases separated the two germline ends. Per germline, CDR1 SGHRS and CDR2 YFSETQ. CDR3 in amino acids: CASSLAWGRTTDTQYF. The CDR3 bases are TGCGCCAGCAGCTTGGCCTGGGGGCGGACCACAGATACGCAGTATTTT. The full variable domain, in which reference TRBV5-1 and TRBJ2-3 provide the parts outside the CDR3, is KAGVTQTPRYLIKTRGQQVTLSCSPISGHRSVSWYQQTPGQGLQFLFEYFSETQRNKGNFPGRFSGRQFSNSRSEMNVSTLELGDSALYLCASSLAWGRTTDTQYFGPGTRLTVL.

CDR3 bases: TGTGCCAGCAGCTTGATGAGGAGCAATCAGCCCCAGCATTTT. Translation gives CASSLMRSNQPQHF. This chain uses TRBV5-6 with TRBJ1-5, with D unresolved. The V and J ends lost 1 base and 1 base respectively, with 6 bases between them. Germline V gene sequence: CDR1 SGHDT, CDR2 YYEEEE. The CDR3 sequence is 14 residues long.

The rearrangement joins TRBV19 to TRBJ1-4; weak D call: TRBD1 (6 bases). CDR3 length equals 13 residues. Germline V gives CDR1 LNHDA, CDR2 SQIVND (reference sequence). V was pared by 4 bases and J by 5 bases, with 8 bases between. This chain's CDR3 is CASSTQGNEKLFF. The CDR3 region has the DNA TGTGCCAGTAGTACACAGGGAAATGAAAAACTGTTTTTT.

This clone has just a few counts. This chain links TRBV4-1 with TRBJ1-2; 7 nucleotides match TRBD1. Trimming removed 4 bases from V and 2 bases from J; junction bases left unmatched: 1. The CDR3 covers 13 residues. Germline CDR1 MGHRA, CDR2 YSYEKL. DNA for the CDR3: TGCGCCAGCAGCCCGGGACAGAACTATGGCTACACCTTC. Translation: CASSPGQNYGYTF.